Described below is a single T cell receptor beta chain sequence and its context. Its antigen remains unknown. This record comes from a study of chemoradiotherapy in HPV16-positive cancers. Assay used: immunoSEQ multiplex PCR; TCRdb lists only in-frame clones, some missing. The sample records approximately 50,000 clones, more than 75% being singletons. Findings and caveats of the study: HPV-specific T cells were functionally defined from only a couple of HPV16-positive patients.

The receptor's source is a human donor with HPV-associated anogenital cancer. Sequenced material: blood, taken from a patient who underwent chemoradiotherapy.

The CDR3 coding sequence is TGTGCCAGCAGTGGAGACAGGGGCCATCAGCCCCAGCATTTT. The encoded protein is CASSGDRGHQPQHF. The chain has TRBV2 and TRBJ1-5; 8 bases map to TRBD1. The J segment lost 5 bases and the V segment lost 4 bases, leaving 4 bases of the junction unmatched. The CDR3 contains 14 residues. Germline V gene sequence: CDR1 SNHLY, CDR2 FYNNEI. The full variable domain, rest sourced from reference TRBV2 and TRBJ1-5, is EPEVTQTPSHQVTQMGQEVILRCVPISNHLYFYWYRQILGQKVEFLVSFYNNEISEKSEIFDDQFSVERPDGSNFTLKIRSTKLEDSAMYFCASSGDRGHQPQHFGDGTRLSIL.